Each of the 21 T cell receptor beta chains below was sequenced from the same sample in a study of monozygotic twins with inflammatory bowel disease. TCRdb reprocessed the 5' RACE reads and keeps a single row for each CDR3 protein, giving no DNA. The repertoire table contains around 230,000 distinct CDR3 sequences. The sample taken for sequencing was blood. Source of these receptors: a human donor with ulcerative colitis or Crohn's disease, or a healthy co-twin of an affected twin (not recorded which).

The chain carries TRBV20-1 and TRBJ2-3; absent DNA, TCRdb's TRBD2 call cannot be checked. Germline values: CDR1 DFQATT, CDR2 SNEGSKA (reference sequence). This CDR3 has 18 amino acids. This CDR3 is CSARDPRLLAGTWDTQYF.

This chain joins TRBV5-6 and TRBJ1-1; TCRdb's assignment of TRBD1 cannot be checked, as there is no DNA. Per the germline V gene, CDR1 is SGHDT and CDR2 is YYEEEE. This CDR3 has 14 residues. CDR3 in amino acids: CASSSTARNTEAFF. The variable domain in full, with the rest retrieved from reference TRBV5-6 and TRBJ1-1, is DAGVTQSPTHLIKTRGQQVTLRCSPKSGHDTVSWYQQALGQGPQFIFQYYEEEERQRGNFPDRFSGHQFPNYSSELNVNALLLGDSALYLCASSSTARNTEAFFGQGTRLTVV.

CDR3 sequence: CASSSDGVSSYNSPLHF. V gene TRBV5-1 combines with J gene TRBJ1-6. Germline V gives CDR1 SGHRS, CDR2 YFSETQ. The CDR3 extends over 17 amino acids.

This chain links TRBV12-3 or TRBV12-4 with TRBJ2-7; TCRdb's assignment of TRBD1 cannot be checked, as there is no DNA. The CDR3 spans 13 residues. CDR3: CASSLGRVNEQYF.

This chain connects TRBV5-1 to TRBJ1-6. This CDR3 is 13 amino acids long. Germline V CDR1 and CDR2: SGHRS, YFSETQ. The CDR3: CASSGQADSPLHF.

The chain has TRBV12-3 or TRBV12-4 and TRBJ2-7; the D call of TRBD1 rests on TCRdb alone, since no DNA is present to check it. The CDR3 consists of 17 residues. CDR3: CASSLGPQRSTSYEQYF.

The rearrangement joins TRBV3-1 to TRBJ1-6; lacking DNA, the TRBD1 call made by TCRdb goes unchecked. This CDR3 has 16 residues. Per germline, CDR1 LGHDT and CDR2 YNNKEL (reference sequence). CDR3 amino acids: CASSQAAGVRDSPLHF. Complete variable domain (other parts from reference TRBV3-1 and TRBJ1-6): DTAVSQTPKYLVTQMGNDKSIKCEQNLGHDTMYWYKQDSKKFLKIMFSYNNKELIINETVPNRFSPKSPDKAHLNLHINSLELGDSAVYFCASSQAAGVRDSPLHFGNGTRLTVT.

V gene TRBV5-5 combines with J gene TRBJ2-7. The CDR3 length is 14 residues. Germline V gives CDR1 SGHKS, CDR2 YYEKEE (reference sequence). The CDR3 spells CASSLEYGSYEQYF. Supplemented by reference TRBV5-5 and TRBJ2-7, the full variable domain reads DAGVTQSPTHLIKTRGQQVTLRCSPISGHKSVSWYQQVLGQGPQFIFQYYEKEERGRGNFPDRFSARQFPNYSSELNVNALLLGDSALYLCASSLEYGSYEQYFGPGTRLTVT.

The chain carries TRBV7-2 and TRBJ2-7; TCRdb selects TRBD1, and the lack of DNA leaves this call unchecked. Germline V CDR1 and CDR2: SGHTA, FQGNSA. The CDR3 is 11 residues long. The CDR3 region is CASSLGHREIF.

V gene TRBV7-3 combines with J gene TRBJ1-1. The germline V gene encodes CDR1 SGHTA and CDR2 FQGTGA. The CDR3 is 11 residues long. CDR3 sequence reads: CASSPRNVAFF.

The chain employs TRBV5-1 and TRBJ1-2; the D call of TRBD1 rests on TCRdb alone, since no DNA is present to check it. The CDR3 spans 15 residues. Germline loops: CDR1 SGHRS, CDR2 YFSETQ. The CDR3 sequence: CASSTDRGPRSGYTF.

The CDR3 spells CASSLLTRQGLYTGELFF. This sequence joins TRBV11-2 and TRBJ2-2; TCRdb names TRBD1, which stays unverified in the absence of DNA. Germline-derived CDR1 and CDR2 are SGHAT and FQNNGV. CDR3 length: 18 amino acids.

The chain is built from TRBV11-2 and TRBJ1-1; TCRdb's D gene call, TRBD1, goes unchecked for lack of DNA. The CDR3 runs to 15 residues. CDR1 and CDR2 from the germline V gene are SGHAT and FQNNGV. CDR3 sequence reads: CASSFKWGGTTEAFF.

The V gene is TRBV12-3 or TRBV12-4, the J gene TRBJ2-4; the TCRdb call, TRBD2, lacks DNA for checking. The CDR3 extends over 14 amino acids. The CDR3 spells CATSGGQTKNIQYF.

V and J are TRBV4-2 and TRBJ2-7; the TCRdb D gene call, TRBD1, has no DNA to confirm it. This CDR3 contains 14 residues. Per the germline V gene, CDR1 is LGHNA and CDR2 is YNFKEQ. The CDR3 reads CASSQVGAGSEQYF.

The chain joins TRBV7-6 to TRBJ2-2; the D call of TRBD1 rests on TCRdb alone, since no DNA is present to check it. The CDR3 totals 16 residues. CDR1 is SGHVS, CDR2 FNYEAQ, per germline. CDR3 protein: CASSPLGGSGAGELFF.

J is TRBJ2-5 and V is TRBV12-3 or TRBV12-4; TCRdb's assignment of TRBD1 cannot be checked, as there is no DNA. This CDR3 is built from 16 residues. The chain's CDR3 is CASSQGGQSLQETQYF.

This chain uses TRBV5-6 with TRBJ1-1; TCRdb reports TRBD1, a call that lacks DNA to check it against. CDR1 and CDR2 (germline): SGHDT, YYEEEE. The CDR3 has 17 amino acids. CDR3 amino acids: CASSLDPRRLLNTEAFF.

This rearrangement joins TRBV3-1 to TRBJ2-2; lacking DNA, the TRBD2 call made by TCRdb goes unchecked. Germline V lookup: CDR1 LGHDT, CDR2 YNNKEL (reference sequence). CDR3 length equals 17 residues. Here the CDR3 reads CASSRTLGLGSTGELFF. Supplemented by reference TRBV3-1 and TRBJ2-2, the full variable domain reads DTAVSQTPKYLVTQMGNDKSIKCEQNLGHDTMYWYKQDSKKFLKIMFSYNNKELIINETVPNRFSPKSPDKAHLNLHINSLELGDSAVYFCASSRTLGLGSTGELFFGEGSRLTVL.

The chain has TRBV12-3 or TRBV12-4 and TRBJ2-6. There are 14 residues in the CDR3. The CDR3 reads CASTPTAVSNVLTF.

The V call is TRBV3-1, the J call TRBJ2-4; TCRdb picks TRBD2, but there is no DNA to check that call. The CDR3 runs to 17 residues. Germline V lookup: CDR1 LGHDT, CDR2 YNNKEL (reference sequence). CDR3 protein: CASSPLGSGGPLGIQYF.